This T cell receptor (beta chain) was retrieved from a study of cytomegalovirus exposure and HLA in healthy donors. CDR3 size: 12 residues. The germline V gene has CDR1 GTSNPN and CDR2 SVGIG (reference sequence). V was clipped by 0 bases and J by 7 bases, with 9 bases between them. Libraries were prepared by immunoSEQ multiplex PCR; TCRdb keeps only in-frame clonotypes and omits some of them. The sample has 95,000 to 150,000 clones; roughly 88% are singletons. In this sample, this clone turned up a few times. This chain links TRBV30 with TRBJ1-1, with D possibly matching TRBD1 (6 bases). The sample consisted of PBMCs. The sequence came from a woman aged 18-35 years in good health and CMV-seropositive. CDR3: CAWSVRTVEAFF. DNA for the CDR3: TGTGCCTGGAGTGTCAGGACAGTTGAAGCTTTCTTT.